The 10 T cell receptor beta chains below were found in one sample sequenced in a study of vaccination effects on CD4 cells after COVID-19 (dated by TCRdb to between 2021 and 2024). No antigen has been assigned to these receptors. In the ViraFEST assay, PBMC were stimulated with viral peptide pools, and antigen-specific CD4+ T cell clonotypes were then identified by expansion using TCR sequencing. After less than 13 days of culture, CD4+ T cells were isolated with the EasySep CD4+ T cell isolation kit. Each participant received two doses of an mRNA SARS-CoV-2 vaccine, either BNT162b2 or mRNA-1273. The receptor library was made with the immunoSEQ multiplex PCR assay. Entries here come from immuneACCESS through TCRdb and include only in-frame sequences with V and J called. Some clones fail to appear in such tables; in the studies checked, an unresolved V gene covers under half of the shortfall, and the cause of the remainder is unknown. In this sample the table shows tens of thousands of clones, around four fifths of which occur a single time. 2% of the sample is in the top ten clones.

This specimen consisted of CD4+ T cells from PBMCs cultured with HCoV-OC43 spike peptides, obtained after COVID-19 vaccination. The cell subset or site label here, explained by the study, means: HCoV-OC43 spike overlapping peptide pool stimulation. The receptors derive from a human donor who received a COVID-19 vaccine.

This clone was picked up one time. The J gene is TRBJ2-3, the V gene TRBV4-1; possibly TRBD1 for D (6 bases). CDR3 length equals 16 residues. Germline V gene lookup returns CDR1 MGHRA and CDR2 YSYEKL. Deletions cut 0 bases from V and 8 bases from J, with 18 bases between. For the CDR3, the DNA is TGCGCCAGCAGCCAAGATGCGGATTGGGGGCGCGGTACGCAGTATTTT. This gives the protein CASSQDADWGRGTQYF.

The V gene is TRBV7-6, the J gene TRBJ2-2, with D perhaps matching TRBD1 (5 bases). Germline assignment: CDR1 SGHVS and CDR2 FNYEAQ. CDR3 size: 16 residues. V was pared by 0 bases and J by 4 bases, with 12 bases between. The CDR3 region has the DNA TGTGCCAGCAGCTTAGCATCCAGGGCCGGCACCGGGGAGCTGTTTTTT. It is translated as CASSLASRAGTGELFF. Together with reference TRBV7-6 and TRBJ2-2, the CDR3 gives the full variable domain: GAGVSQSPRYKVTKRGQDVALRCDPISGHVSLYWYRQALGQGPEFLTYFNYEAQQDKSGLPNDRFSAERPEGSISTLTIQRTEQRDSAMYRCASSLASRAGTGELFFGEGSRLTVL.

This clone was counted a few times. This rearrangement joins TRBV28 to TRBJ1-4, with 7 bases aligning to TRBD1. The length of the CDR3 is 15 residues. The germline V gene encodes CDR1 MDHEN and CDR2 SYDVKM. Trimming at V came to 9 bases and at J to 0 bases, leaving 7 bases not matched to a gene. The CDR3 here is CASRDRVTTNEKLFF. The CDR3 nucleotides are TGTGCCAGTAGAGACAGGGTGACAACTAATGAAAAACTGTTTTTT.

The genes are TRBV15 and TRBJ1-2; TRBD1 is a possible D gene (5 bases). V shed 0 bases and J shed 7 bases, with 18 bases lying between them. The CDR3 spans 16 residues. Germline assignment: CDR1 LNHNV and CDR2 YYDKDF (reference sequence). The CDR3 DNA follows: TGTGCCACCAGCAGAGAATTTGGGGCGAAAATCTCTGGCTACACCTTC. Amino acid sequence: CATSREFGAKISGYTF.

The chain has TRBV5-1 and TRBJ2-1; D unclear. CDR3 length: 16 amino acids. Germline loops: CDR1 SGHRS, CDR2 YFSETQ. The V gene lost 0 bases and the J gene lost 0 bases, with 10 bases spanning the gap. CDR3: CASSLDPASSYNEQFF. CDR3 coding DNA: TGCGCCAGCAGCTTGGATCCGGCTAGCTCCTACAATGAGCAGTTCTTC.

The V and J genes are TRBV5-1 and TRBJ2-3; maybe TRBD2 (6 bases). CDR1 is SGHRS, CDR2 YFSETQ, per germline. This CDR3 has 19 amino acids. Trimming took 0 bases from V and 2 from J, leaving 22 bases between them. The CDR3 sequence: CASSLGAGLARKNTDTQYF. The CDR3 nucleotides are TGCGCCAGCAGCTTGGGGGCAGGCCTAGCGAGAAAAAACACAGATACGCAGTATTTT.

This clone was found a few times. This sequence joins TRBV7-3 and TRBJ1-2; 7 bases fit TRBD1. The CDR3 consists of 12 residues. Germline loops: CDR1 SGHTA, CDR2 FQGTGA. J lost 4 bases, V lost 4 bases, and 0 bases had no gene match. The CDR3 protein is CASSSGGYGYTF. For the CDR3, the DNA is TGTGCCAGCAGCTCAGGGGGCTATGGCTACACCTTC.

This rearrangement joins TRBV10-3 to TRBJ1-6, with D unclear. Germline V gives CDR1 ENHRY, CDR2 SYGVKD. V lost 3 bases to trimming and J lost 4 bases, with 4 bases between them. The CDR3 spans 13 residues. The CDR3 nucleotides are TGTGCCATCAGTGACCCTTATAATTCACCCCTCCACTTT. This encodes CAISDPYNSPLHF.

The V and J genes are TRBV19 and TRBJ2-2, with D possibly TRBD2 on 5 matching bases. With 3 bases removed from V and 3 bases from J, the gap between germline ends came to 23 bases. Germline assignment: CDR1 LNHDA and CDR2 SQIVND (reference sequence). The CDR3 runs 19 residues. In DNA, the CDR3 is TGTGCCAGTAGTATTTCCCTCTCAGGTAGCGTGCGATACACCGGGGAGCTGTTTTTT. Translation gives CASSISLSGSVRYTGELFF.

The chain employs TRBV5-1 and TRBJ2-5, with 10 bases aligning to TRBD2. V was pared by 0 bases and J by 4 bases, with 9 bases of the junction left unmatched. The CDR3 totals 17 residues. Germline CDR1 is SGHRS and CDR2 is YFSETQ. The CDR3 bases are TGCGCCAGCAGCTTGGAGCGGGGGGGAGATGTTGCAGAGACCCAGTACTTC. Residues: CASSLERGGDVAETQYF.